This record covers a single T cell receptor beta chain. This sample is drawn from a study of T cells in Graves' hyperthyroidism and ophthalmopathy. RNA transcripts yielded amplified TCR beta CDR3 regions. The HTBI primer set served for first-round RT-PCR of the TCR CDR3. Each CDR3 protein is one row after TCRdb ran MiXCR on the multiplex PCR reads. The sample shows 300,000 to 400,000 distinct CDR3 sequences, 14% of them seen only once. Germline CDR1 SGHDT, CDR2 YYEEEE. The CDR3 runs 14 residues. Trimming shortened V by 1 base and J by 9 bases, and 11 bases separated the two germline ends. Graves' hyperthyroidism is called stable when ophthalmopathy does not progress within 18 months. Aged 18 to 65, the patients had hyperthyroidism that was newly diagnosed and had lasted under 2 months. Uncontrolled infection, other autoimmune disease, pregnancy and lactation each barred patients from inclusion.

The sample taken for sequencing was blood. The receptor's source is a woman younger than 45 with Graves' hyperthyroidism. This chain uses TRBV5-6 with TRBJ1-6; D unclear. The chain's CDR3 is CASSLWGGRSPLHF. CDR3 coding DNA: TGTGCCAGCAGCTTGTGGGGTGGACGTTCACCCCTCCACTTT. The whole variable domain, remainder taken from reference TRBV5-6 and TRBJ1-6, is DAGVTQSPTHLIKTRGQQVTLRCSPKSGHDTVSWYQQALGQGPQFIFQYYEEEERQRGNFPDRFSGHQFPNYSSELNVNALLLGDSALYLCASSLWGGRSPLHFGNGTRLTVT.